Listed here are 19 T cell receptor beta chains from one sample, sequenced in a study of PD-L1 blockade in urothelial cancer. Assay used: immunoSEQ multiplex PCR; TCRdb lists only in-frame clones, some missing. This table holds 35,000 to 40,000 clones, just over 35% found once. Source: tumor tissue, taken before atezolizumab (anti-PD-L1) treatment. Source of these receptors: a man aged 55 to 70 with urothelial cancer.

The CDR3 DNA reads TGTGCCAGCAGGAAGTTTACCTTGACAGGGCCTATTTCTATAGCCAAAAACATTCAGTACTTC. Amino acid sequence: CASRKFTLTGPISIAKNIQYF. This chain uses TRBV28 with TRBJ2-4, with TRBD1 matching over 7 bases. Per germline, CDR1 MDHEN and CDR2 SYDVKM. V was clipped by 6 bases and J by 0 bases; unmatched bases: 23. The CDR3 has 21 residues.

The CDR3 DNA reads as TGTGCCAGCAGTACCCCGACTAGCTCTAACAATGAGCAGTTCTTC. Amino acid sequence: CASSTPTSSNNEQFF. The J gene is TRBJ2-1, the V gene TRBV28, with 7 bases identical to TRBD2. CDR3 length equals 15 residues. From germline, CDR1 is MDHEN and CDR2 SYDVKM. The V segment lost 5 bases and the J segment 5 bases; nucleotides outside the gene matches: 9.

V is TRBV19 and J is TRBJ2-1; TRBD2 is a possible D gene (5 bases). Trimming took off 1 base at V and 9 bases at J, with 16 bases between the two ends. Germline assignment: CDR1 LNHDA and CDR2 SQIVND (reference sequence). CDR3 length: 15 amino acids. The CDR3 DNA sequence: TGTGCCAGTAGTATAGTACAAAAGGGAGTGAGTGAGCAGTTCTTC. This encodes CASSIVQKGVSEQFF.

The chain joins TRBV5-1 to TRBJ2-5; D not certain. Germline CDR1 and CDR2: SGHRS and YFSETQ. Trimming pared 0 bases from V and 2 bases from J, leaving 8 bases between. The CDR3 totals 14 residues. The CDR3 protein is CASSLGSGQETQYF. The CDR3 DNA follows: TGCGCCAGCAGCTTGGGGTCTGGACAAGAGACCCAGTACTTC.

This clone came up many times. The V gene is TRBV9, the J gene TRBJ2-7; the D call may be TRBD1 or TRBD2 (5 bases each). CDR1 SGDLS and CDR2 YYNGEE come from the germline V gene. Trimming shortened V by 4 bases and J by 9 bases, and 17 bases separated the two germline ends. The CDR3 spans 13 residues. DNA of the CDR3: TGTGCCAGCAGCCCCTCAGGGAGAGGTTTGCAGTACTTC. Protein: CASSPSGRGLQYF.

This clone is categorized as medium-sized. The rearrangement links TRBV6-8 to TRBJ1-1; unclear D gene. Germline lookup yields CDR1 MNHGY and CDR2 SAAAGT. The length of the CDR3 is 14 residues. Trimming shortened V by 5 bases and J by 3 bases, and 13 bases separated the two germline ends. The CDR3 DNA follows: TGTGCCAGCAGTGCCACGAATCGATACACTGAAGCTTTCTTT. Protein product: CASSATNRYTEAFF.

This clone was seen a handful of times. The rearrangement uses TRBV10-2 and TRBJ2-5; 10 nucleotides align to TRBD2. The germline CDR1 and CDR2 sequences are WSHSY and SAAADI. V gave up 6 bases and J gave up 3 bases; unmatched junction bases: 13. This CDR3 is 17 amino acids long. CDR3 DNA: TGCGCCAGCAGGATGAATATAGCTAGCGGGAGAGAAGAGACCCAGTACTTC. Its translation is CASRMNIASGREETQYF.

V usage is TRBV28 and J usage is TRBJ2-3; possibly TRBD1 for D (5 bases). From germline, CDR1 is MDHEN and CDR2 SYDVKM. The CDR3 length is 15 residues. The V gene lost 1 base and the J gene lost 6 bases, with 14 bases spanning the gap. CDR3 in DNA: TGTGCCAGCAGTTTATATGGGCAGGGTGGGGATACGCAGTATTTT. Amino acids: CASSLYGQGGDTQYF.

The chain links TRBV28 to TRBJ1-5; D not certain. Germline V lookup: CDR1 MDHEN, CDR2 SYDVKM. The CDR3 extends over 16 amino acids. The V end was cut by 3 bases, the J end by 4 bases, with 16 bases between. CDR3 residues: CASSFKARAGNQPQHF. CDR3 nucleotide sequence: TGTGCCAGCAGTTTTAAGGCAAGGGCTGGGAATCAGCCCCAGCATTTT.

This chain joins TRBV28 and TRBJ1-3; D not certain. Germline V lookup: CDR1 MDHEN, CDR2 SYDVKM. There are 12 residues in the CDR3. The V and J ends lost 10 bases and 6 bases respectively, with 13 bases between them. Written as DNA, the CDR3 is TGTGCCACACGGGTCGACCAAAACACCATATATTTT. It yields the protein CATRVDQNTIYF.

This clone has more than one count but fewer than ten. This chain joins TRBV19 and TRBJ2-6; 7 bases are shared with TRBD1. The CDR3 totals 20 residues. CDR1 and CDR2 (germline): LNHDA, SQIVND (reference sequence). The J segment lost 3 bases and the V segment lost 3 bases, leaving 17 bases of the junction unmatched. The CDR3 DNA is TGTGCCAGTAGTATTGTTCACGGGACAGCCACAAAAGGTGGGGCCAACGTCCTGACTTTC. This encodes CASSIVHGTATKGGANVLTF.

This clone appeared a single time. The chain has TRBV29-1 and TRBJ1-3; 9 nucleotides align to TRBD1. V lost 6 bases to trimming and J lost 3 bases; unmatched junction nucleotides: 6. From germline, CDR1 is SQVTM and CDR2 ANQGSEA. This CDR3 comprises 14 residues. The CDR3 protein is CSVLEDRGGNTIYF. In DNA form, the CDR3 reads TGCAGCGTCCTCGAGGACAGGGGTGGAAACACCATATATTTT.

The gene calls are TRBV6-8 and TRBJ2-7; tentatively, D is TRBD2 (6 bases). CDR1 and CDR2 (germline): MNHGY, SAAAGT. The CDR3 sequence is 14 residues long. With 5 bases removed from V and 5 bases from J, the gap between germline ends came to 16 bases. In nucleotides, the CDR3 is TGTGCCAGCAGTGCCAGGGAGGCGTTCGACGAGCAGTACTTC. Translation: CASSAREAFDEQYF.

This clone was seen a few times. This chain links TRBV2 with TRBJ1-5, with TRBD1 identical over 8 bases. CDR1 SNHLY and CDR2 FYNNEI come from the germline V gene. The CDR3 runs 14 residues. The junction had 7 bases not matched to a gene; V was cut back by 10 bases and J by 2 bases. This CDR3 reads CATQTGEGNQPQHF. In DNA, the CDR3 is TGTGCCACCCAGACAGGGGAGGGCAATCAGCCCCAGCATTTT.

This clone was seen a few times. The chain's CDR3 is CASSDLASTGANVLTF. The CDR3 DNA follows: TGTGCCAGCAGTGACCTCGCCAGTACTGGGGCCAACGTCCTGACTTTC. The chain uses TRBV6-8 and TRBJ2-6; no firm D call. The CDR3 consists of 16 residues. The germline gives CDR1 MNHGY, CDR2 SAAAGT. V was shortened by 5 bases and J by 2 bases, with 13 bases between the two germline ends.

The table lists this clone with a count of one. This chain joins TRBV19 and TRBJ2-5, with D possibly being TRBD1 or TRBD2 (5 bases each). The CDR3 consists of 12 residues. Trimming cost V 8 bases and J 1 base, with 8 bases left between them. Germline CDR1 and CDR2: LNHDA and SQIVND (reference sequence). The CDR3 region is CASLGTQETQYF. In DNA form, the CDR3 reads TGTGCCAGTCTAGGGACCCAAGAGACCCAGTACTTC.

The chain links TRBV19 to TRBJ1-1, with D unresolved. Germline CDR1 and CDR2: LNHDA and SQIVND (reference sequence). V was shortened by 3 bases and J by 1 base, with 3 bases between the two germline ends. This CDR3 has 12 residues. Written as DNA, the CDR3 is TGTGCCAGTAGTATCAAGAACACTGAAGCTTTCTTT. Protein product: CASSIKNTEAFF. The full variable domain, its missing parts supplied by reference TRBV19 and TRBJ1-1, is DGGITQSPKYLFRKEGQNVTLSCEQNLNHDAMYWYRQDPGQGLRLIYYSQIVNDFQKGDIAEGYSVSREKKESFPLTVTSAQKNPTAFYLCASSIKNTEAFFGQGTRLTVV.

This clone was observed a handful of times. CDR3 in DNA: TGTGCTAGTGGTTTGAAGGGGGGCGGACAAACCTCTGGAAACACCATATATTTT. This translates into CASGLKGGGQTSGNTIYF. The V and J genes are TRBV12-5 and TRBJ1-3; possible D gene TRBD1, 6 bases. Germline CDR1 and CDR2: LGHNT and FRNRAP. The CDR3 sequence is 18 residues long. V gave up 2 bases and J gave up 0 bases, with 17 bases separating them.

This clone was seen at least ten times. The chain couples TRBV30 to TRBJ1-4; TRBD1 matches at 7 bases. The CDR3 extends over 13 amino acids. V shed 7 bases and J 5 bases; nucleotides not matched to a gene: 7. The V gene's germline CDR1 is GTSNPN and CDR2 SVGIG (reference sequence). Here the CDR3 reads CASNPGGNEKLFF. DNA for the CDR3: TGTGCCTCGAATCCAGGGGGGAATGAAAAACTGTTTTTT.